The TCR beta chain described here comes from a study of T cells after posttransplantation cyclophosphamide. Germline V gives CDR1 SGHVS, CDR2 FNYEAQ. V was shortened by 4 bases and J by 2 bases, with 9 bases between the two germline ends. The CDR3 covers 14 residues. Study conclusions and caveats: TRB overlap between skin or GI tissue T cells and blood was limited.

The protocol was immunoSEQ multiplex PCR, while the TCRdb copy is restricted to in-frame clones and leaves out a portion. The sample consists of about 1,700 clones, around four fifths of them appearing once. Comments on this clone: Its antigen is as yet unknown.

The TCR comes from a woman between 50 and 59 years old in good health and a related stem cell transplant donor. The chain joins TRBV7-6 to TRBJ1-3, with a possible D match to TRBD1 (6 bases). Material: CD8+ T cells sorted from bone marrow. The DNA for the CDR3 is TGTGCCAGCAGCTCCAGGGGACCTGGAAACACCATATATTTT. Its protein is CASSSRGPGNTIYF.